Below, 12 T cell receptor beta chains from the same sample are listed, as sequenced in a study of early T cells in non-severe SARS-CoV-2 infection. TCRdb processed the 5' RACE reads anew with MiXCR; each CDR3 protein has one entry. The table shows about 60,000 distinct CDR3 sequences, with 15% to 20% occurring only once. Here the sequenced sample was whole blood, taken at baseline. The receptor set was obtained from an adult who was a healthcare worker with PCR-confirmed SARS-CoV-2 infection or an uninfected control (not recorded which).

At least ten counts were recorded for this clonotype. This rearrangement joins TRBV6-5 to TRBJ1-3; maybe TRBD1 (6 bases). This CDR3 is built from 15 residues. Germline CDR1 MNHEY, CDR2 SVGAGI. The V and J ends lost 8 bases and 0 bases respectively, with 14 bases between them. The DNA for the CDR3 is TGTGCCAGCTCCGAGGGGGGGACCTCTGGAAACACCATATATTTT. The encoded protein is CASSEGGTSGNTIYF.

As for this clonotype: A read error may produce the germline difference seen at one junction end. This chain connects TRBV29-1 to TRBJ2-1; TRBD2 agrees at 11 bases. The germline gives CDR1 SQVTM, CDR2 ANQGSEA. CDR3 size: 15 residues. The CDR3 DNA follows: TGCAGCGTTTCGACATCTAGCGGGAGGTACAGTGAGCAGTTCTTC. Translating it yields CSVSTSSGRYSEQFF.

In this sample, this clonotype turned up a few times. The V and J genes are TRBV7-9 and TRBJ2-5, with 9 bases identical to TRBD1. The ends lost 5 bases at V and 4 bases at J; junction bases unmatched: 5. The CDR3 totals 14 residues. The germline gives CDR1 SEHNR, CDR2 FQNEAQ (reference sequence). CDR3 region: CASSKGQGGETQYF. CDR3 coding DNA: TGTGCCAGCAGCAAGGGACAGGGAGGAGAGACCCAGTACTTC.

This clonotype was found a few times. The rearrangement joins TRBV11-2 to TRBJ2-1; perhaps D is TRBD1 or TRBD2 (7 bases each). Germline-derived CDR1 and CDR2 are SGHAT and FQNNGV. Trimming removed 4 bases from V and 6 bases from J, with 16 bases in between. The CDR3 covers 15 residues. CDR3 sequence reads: CASSSQGGARNEQFF. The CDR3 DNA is TGTGCCAGCAGCTCCCAGGGGGGGGCACGCAATGAGCAGTTCTTC.

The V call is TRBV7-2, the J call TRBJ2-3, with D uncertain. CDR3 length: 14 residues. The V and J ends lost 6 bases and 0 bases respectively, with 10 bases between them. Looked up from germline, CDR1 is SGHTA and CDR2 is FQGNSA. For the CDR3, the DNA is TGTGCCAGCAGGCGAAGGGCTAGCACAGATACGCAGTATTTT. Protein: CASRRRASTDTQYF.

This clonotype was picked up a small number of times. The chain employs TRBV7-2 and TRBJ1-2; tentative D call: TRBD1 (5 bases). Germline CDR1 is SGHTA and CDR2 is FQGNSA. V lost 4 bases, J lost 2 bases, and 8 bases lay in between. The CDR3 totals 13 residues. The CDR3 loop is CASSSRQNYGYTF. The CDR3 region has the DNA TGTGCCAGCAGCTCCCGACAGAACTATGGCTACACCTTC.

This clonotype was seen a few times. The CDR3 sequence is CASSLLTGVAGDTQYF. CDR3 in DNA: TGTGCCAGCAGCCTCTTAACAGGGGTGGCAGGGGATACGCAGTATTTT. The chain employs TRBV11-2 and TRBJ2-3; 7 bases line up with TRBD1. The V gene end was trimmed by 5 bases and the J gene end by 6 bases; junction bases not matched to a gene: 14. The CDR3 contains 16 residues. Germline V gene data show CDR1 as SGHAT and CDR2 as FQNNGV.

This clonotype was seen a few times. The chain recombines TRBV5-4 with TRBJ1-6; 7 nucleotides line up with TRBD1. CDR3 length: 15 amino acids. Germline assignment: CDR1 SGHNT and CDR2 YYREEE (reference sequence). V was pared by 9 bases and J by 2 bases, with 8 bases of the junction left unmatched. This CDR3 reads CATGQAGAYNSPLHF. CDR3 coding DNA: TGTGCCACTGGACAGGCTGGCGCCTATAATTCACCCCTCCACTTT. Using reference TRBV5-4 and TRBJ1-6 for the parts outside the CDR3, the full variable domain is ETGVTQSPTHLIKTRGQQVTLRCSSQSGHNTVSWYQQALGQGPQFIFQYYREEENGRGNFPPRFSGLQFPNYSSELNVNALELDDSALYLCATGQAGAYNSPLHFGNGTRLTVT.

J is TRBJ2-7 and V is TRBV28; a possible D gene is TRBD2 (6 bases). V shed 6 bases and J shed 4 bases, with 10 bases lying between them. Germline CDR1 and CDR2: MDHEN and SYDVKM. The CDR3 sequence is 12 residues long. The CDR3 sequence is CASRRGLYEQYF. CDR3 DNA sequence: TGTGCCAGCAGACGGGGACTTTACGAGCAGTACTTC.

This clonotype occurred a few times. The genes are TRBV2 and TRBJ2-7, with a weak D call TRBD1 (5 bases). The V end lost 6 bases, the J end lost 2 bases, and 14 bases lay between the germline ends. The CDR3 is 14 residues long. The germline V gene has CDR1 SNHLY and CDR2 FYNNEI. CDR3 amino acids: CASRRTTATYEQYF. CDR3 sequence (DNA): TGTGCCAGCAGAAGGACAACCGCGACCTACGAGCAGTACTTC.

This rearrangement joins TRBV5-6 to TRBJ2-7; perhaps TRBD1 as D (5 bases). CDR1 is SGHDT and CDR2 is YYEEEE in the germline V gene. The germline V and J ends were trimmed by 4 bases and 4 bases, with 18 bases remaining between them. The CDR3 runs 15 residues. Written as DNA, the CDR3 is TGTGCCAGCAGCGGCCTCAAACAGGATAAATACGAGCAGTACTTC. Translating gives CASSGLKQDKYEQYF.

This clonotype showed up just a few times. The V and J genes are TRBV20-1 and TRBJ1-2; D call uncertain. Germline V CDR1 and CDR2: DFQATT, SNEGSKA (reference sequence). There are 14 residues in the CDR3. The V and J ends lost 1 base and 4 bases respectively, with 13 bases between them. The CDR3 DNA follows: TGCAGTGCTAGAGTGTCAGCGTCTGTCTATGGCTACACCTTC. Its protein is CSARVSASVYGYTF.